This TCR beta chain was identified in a study of cytomegalovirus exposure and HLA in healthy donors. Study background: Across 300 to 400 genotyped donors, 81% landed in the Caucasian-associated ancestry cluster.

The PCR contained 60 Vbeta and 13 Jbeta primers. TCRdb's copy holds only in-frame clones and misses some; the assay was immunoSEQ multiplex PCR. The sample data list 90,000 to 150,000 clones. A word on this clone: This specimen includes other DNA sequences encoding the same CDR3.

The receptor was derived from a man aged 18 to 30 in good health and CMV-seronegative. The specimen sequenced was PBMCs.

The CDR3 DNA reads TGTGCCAGCAGTTTAGGCCAGGGGGGAAATCAGCCCCAGCATTTT. It codes for CASSLGQGGNQPQHF. The V and J genes are TRBV28 and TRBJ1-5, with 7 bases fitting TRBD1. CDR3 length: 15 residues. Germline V gives CDR1 MDHEN, CDR2 SYDVKM. After removal of 2 bases from V and 4 bases from J, the junction contained 5 bases not matched to a gene.